This T cell receptor (beta chain) was sequenced during a study of T cell repertoires in cytomegalovirus infection. This clonotype appeared many times. Germline values: CDR1 GTSNPN, CDR2 SVGIG (reference sequence). The CDR3 contains 13 residues. Trimming stripped 0 bases from V and 4 bases from J, with 9 bases between. TCRdb independently ran MiXCR on the reads; one entry per CDR3 protein. The repertoire holds some 180,000 distinct CDR3 sequences, with roughly 9.8% as singletons. The sequence came from a human donor in good health (CMV status not recorded). Some clones in this sample may be carry-over from other donors' samples. The rearrangement links TRBV30 to TRBJ2-5; a possible D gene is TRBD1 (5 bases). Source material: PBMCs. The CDR3 nucleotides are TGTGCCTGGAGTGTACAGGCAGGAGAGACCCAGTACTTC. Encoded protein: CAWSVQAGETQYF.